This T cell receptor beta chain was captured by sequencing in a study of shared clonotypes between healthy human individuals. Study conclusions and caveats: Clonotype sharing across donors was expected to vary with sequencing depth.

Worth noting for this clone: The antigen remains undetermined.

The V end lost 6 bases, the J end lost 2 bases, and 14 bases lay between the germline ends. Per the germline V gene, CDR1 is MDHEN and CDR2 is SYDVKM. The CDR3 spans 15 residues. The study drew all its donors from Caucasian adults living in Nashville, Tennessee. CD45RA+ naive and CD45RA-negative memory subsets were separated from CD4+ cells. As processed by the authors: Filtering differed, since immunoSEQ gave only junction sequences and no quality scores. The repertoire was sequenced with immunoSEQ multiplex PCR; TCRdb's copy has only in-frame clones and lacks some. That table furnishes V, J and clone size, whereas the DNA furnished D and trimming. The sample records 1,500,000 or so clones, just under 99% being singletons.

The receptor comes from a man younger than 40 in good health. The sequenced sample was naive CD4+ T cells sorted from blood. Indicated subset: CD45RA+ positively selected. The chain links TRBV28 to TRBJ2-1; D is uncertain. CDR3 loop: CASRPLQRAYNEQFF. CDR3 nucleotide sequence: TGTGCCAGCAGGCCGCTCCAAAGGGCCTACAATGAGCAGTTCTTC.